The 9 T cell receptor beta chains below were found in one sample sequenced in a study of control samples from healthy donors and cancer patients. Here immunoSEQ multiplex PCR was the method, and the copy in TCRdb shows in-frame clones only, minus some. This sample yields fewer than 200,000 clones, of which 85% to 95% are seen a single time; more than 1.2% belongs to the top ten. The sample taken for sequencing was blood. The receptor source for this set is a young man in good health.

This rearrangement joins TRBV25-1 to TRBJ2-5; no reliable D call. The V end lost 2 bases, the J end lost 5 bases, and 15 bases lay between the germline ends. This CDR3 spans 15 amino acids. Germline-derived CDR1 and CDR2 are MGHDK and SYGVNS. CDR3 DNA sequence: TGTGCCAGCAGTGAACTGGGCACCCGTCATGAGACCCAGTACTTC. This encodes CASSELGTRHETQYF.

CDR3 sequence: CASSYPGQGYEQYF. As DNA, the CDR3 is TGTGCCAGCAGTTACCCCGGACAGGGCTACGAGCAGTACTTC. The chain employs TRBV6-2 or TRBV6-3 and TRBJ2-7; TRBD1 aligns across 8 bases. CDR1 and CDR2 (germline): MNHEY, SVGEGT. The CDR3 extends over 14 amino acids. Trimming cost V 2 bases and J 3 bases; bases outside gene matches: 3.

The chain employs TRBV5-1 and TRBJ1-4, with a tentative D call TRBD1 (5 bases). The CDR3 consists of 16 residues. Germline V gene sequence: CDR1 SGHRS, CDR2 YFSETQ. The V end lost 4 bases, the J end lost 5 bases, and 18 bases lay between the germline ends. Written as DNA, the CDR3 is TGCGCCAGCAGCCCAGACTCGGGACCTTTAAATGAAAAACTGTTTTTT. This encodes CASSPDSGPLNEKLFF.

The chain carries TRBV10-2 and TRBJ1-4; tentatively, D is TRBD1 (5 bases). This CDR3 has 14 residues. Trimming pared 6 bases from V and 8 bases from J, leaving 16 bases between. Germline CDR1 reads WSHSY; CDR2 reads SAAADI. The CDR3, as DNA: TGCGCCAGCAGCCGGGGCCGTTCTTGGGAAAAACTGTTTTTT. Protein sequence: CASSRGRSWEKLFF.

The chain uses TRBV30 and TRBJ2-1; D remains ambiguous. V was cut by 0 bases and J by 11 bases, with 8 bases left in between. The CDR3 spans 11 residues. The germline V gene has CDR1 GTSNPN and CDR2 SVGIG (reference sequence). The CDR3 nucleotides read TGTGCCTGGAGTGTAGAGTATAAGCAGTTCTTC. Translated, it gives CAWSVEYKQFF.

The chain has TRBV15 and TRBJ1-2; D is ambiguous. The CDR3 loop spans 15 amino acids. Per germline, CDR1 LNHNV and CDR2 YYDKDF (reference sequence). The germline V and J ends were trimmed by 0 bases and 2 bases, with 10 bases remaining between them. The CDR3 nucleotides read TGTGCCACCAGCAGAGATACGTGGATGAACTATGGCTACACCTTC. This sequence encodes CATSRDTWMNYGYTF.

This clone has only one observation. At the DNA level, this CDR3 is encoded by other sequences in the same sample as well. The chain couples TRBV12-3 or TRBV12-4 to TRBJ1-1; unclear D gene. The V gene lost 3 bases and the J gene lost 1 base, with 6 bases spanning the gap. CDR3 length equals 13 residues. Here the CDR3 reads CASSLGGNTEAFF. The CDR3 coding sequence is TGTGCCAGCAGTTTGGGAGGGAACACTGAAGCTTTCTTT.

The gene calls are TRBV5-4 and TRBJ1-2; no clear D. The V and J ends lost 0 bases and 0 bases respectively, with 3 bases between them. CDR1 is SGHNT and CDR2 is YYREEE in the germline V gene (reference sequence). The CDR3 has 13 residues. In nucleotides, the CDR3 is TGTGCCAGCAGCTTGGACCCTAACTATGGCTACACCTTC. As protein: CASSLDPNYGYTF.

The V and J genes are TRBV6-6 and TRBJ2-3, with 7 bases identical to TRBD2. The ends lost 2 bases at V and 3 bases at J; junction bases unmatched: 2. The CDR3 contains 14 residues. Per the germline V gene, CDR1 is MNHNY and CDR2 is SVGAGI (reference sequence). Here the CDR3 reads CASSYREGTDTQYF. In nucleotides, the CDR3 is TGTGCCAGCAGTTACAGGGAGGGGACAGATACGCAGTATTTT.